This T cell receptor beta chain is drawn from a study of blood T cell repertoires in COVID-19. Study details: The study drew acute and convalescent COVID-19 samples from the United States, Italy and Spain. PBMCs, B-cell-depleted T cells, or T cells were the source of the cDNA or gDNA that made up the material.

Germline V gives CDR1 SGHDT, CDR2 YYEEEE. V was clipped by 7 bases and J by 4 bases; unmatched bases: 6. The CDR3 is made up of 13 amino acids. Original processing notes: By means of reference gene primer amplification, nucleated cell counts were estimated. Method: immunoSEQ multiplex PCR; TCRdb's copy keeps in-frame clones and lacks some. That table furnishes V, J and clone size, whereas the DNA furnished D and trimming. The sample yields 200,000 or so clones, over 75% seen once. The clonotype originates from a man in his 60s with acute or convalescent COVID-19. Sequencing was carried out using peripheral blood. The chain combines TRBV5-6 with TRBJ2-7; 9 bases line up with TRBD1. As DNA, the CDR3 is TGTGCCAGCGCCCGGGACAGGGCATACGAGCAGTACTTC. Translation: CASARDRAYEQYF.